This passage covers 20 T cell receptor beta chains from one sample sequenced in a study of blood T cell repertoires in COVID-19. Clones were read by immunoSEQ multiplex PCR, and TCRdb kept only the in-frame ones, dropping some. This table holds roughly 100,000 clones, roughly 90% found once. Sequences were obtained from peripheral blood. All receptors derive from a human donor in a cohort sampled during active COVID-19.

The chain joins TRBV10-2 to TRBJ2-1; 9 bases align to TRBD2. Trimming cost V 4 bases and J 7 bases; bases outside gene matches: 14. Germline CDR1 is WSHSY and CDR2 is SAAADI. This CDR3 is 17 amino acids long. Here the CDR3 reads CASSVWASGDLMNEQFF. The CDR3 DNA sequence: TGCGCCAGCAGTGTCTGGGCTAGCGGGGACCTTATGAATGAGCAGTTCTTC.

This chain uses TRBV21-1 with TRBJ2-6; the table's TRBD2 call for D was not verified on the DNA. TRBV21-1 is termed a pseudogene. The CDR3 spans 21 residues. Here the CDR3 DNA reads TGTGCCAGCAGCAAGGTAGCTCTATACGGGGGATCGCGCTCTGGGGCCAACGTCCTGACTTTC. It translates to CASSKVALYGGSRSGANVLTF.

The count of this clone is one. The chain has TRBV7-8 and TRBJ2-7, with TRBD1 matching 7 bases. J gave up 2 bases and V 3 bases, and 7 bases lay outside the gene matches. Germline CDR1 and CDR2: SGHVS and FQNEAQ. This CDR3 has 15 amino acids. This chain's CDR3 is CASSLKQGWTYEQYF. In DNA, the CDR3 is TGTGCCAGCAGCTTGAAACAGGGGTGGACCTACGAGCAGTACTTC.

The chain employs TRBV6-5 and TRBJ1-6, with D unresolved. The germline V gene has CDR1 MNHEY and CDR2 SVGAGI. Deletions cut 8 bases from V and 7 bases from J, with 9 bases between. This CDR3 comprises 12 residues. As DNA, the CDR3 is TGTGCCAGCTGGCAGGAAAATTCACCCCTCCACTTT. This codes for CASWQENSPLHF.

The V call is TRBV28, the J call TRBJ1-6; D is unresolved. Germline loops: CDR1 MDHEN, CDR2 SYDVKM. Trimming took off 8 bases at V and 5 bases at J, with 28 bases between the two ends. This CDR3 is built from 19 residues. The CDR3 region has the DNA TGTGCCAGCGGTACCAGCGAGGGTAGTTTGACGGATAATAATTCACCCCTCCACTTT. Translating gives CASGTSEGSLTDNNSPLHF.

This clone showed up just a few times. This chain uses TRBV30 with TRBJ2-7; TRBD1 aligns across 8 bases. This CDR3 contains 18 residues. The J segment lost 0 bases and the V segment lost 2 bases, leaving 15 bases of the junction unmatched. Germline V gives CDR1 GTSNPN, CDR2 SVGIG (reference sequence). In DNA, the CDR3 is TGTGCCTGGAGTACTGGGGTACAACGGGACAGGCCCTCCTACGAGCAGTACTTC. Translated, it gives CAWSTGVQRDRPSYEQYF.

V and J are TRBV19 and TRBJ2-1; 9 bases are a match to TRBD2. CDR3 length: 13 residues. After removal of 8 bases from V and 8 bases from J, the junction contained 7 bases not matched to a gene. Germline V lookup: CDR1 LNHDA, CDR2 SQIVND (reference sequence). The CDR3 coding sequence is TGTGCCAGTGCCTGGCGGGAGGGCCATGAGCAGTTCTTC. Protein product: CASAWREGHEQFF.

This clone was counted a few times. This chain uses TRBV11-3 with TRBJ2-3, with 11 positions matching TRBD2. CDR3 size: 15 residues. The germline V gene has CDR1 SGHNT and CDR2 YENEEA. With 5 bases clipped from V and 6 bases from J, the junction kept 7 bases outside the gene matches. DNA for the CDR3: TGTGCCAGCAGCGCTAGCGGGGGGAATTTCGATACGCAGTATTTT. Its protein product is CASSASGGNFDTQYF.

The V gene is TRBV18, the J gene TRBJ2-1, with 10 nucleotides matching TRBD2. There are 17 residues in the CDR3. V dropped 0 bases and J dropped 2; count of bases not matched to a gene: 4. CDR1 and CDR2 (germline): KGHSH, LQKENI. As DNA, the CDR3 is TGTGCCAGCTCACCACCGGGACTAGCGTCAACCTACAATGAGCAGTTCTTC. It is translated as CASSPPGLASTYNEQFF. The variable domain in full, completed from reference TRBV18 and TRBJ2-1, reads NAGVMQNPRHLVRRRGQEARLRCSPMKGHSHVYWYRQLPEEGLKFMVYLQKENIIDESGMPKERFSAEFPKEGPSILRIQQVVRGDSAAYFCASSPPGLASTYNEQFFGPGTRLTVL.

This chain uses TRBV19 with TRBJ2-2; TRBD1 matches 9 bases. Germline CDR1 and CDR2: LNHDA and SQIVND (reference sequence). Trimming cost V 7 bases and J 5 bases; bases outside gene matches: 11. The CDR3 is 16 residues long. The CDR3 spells CASTRGTGGRTGELFF. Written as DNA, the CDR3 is TGTGCCAGTACCAGGGGAACAGGGGGCCGGACCGGGGAGCTGTTTTTT. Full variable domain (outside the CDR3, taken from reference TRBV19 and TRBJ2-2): DGGITQSPKYLFRKEGQNVTLSCEQNLNHDAMYWYRQDPGQGLRLIYYSQIVNDFQKGDIAEGYSVSREKKESFPLTVTSAQKNPTAFYLCASTRGTGGRTGELFFGEGSRLTVL.

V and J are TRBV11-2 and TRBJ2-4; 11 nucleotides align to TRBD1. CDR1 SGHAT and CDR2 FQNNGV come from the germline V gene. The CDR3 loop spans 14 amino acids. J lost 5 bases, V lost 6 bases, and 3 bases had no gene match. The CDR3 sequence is CASSQGQGENIQYF. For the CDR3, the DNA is TGTGCCAGCAGTCAGGGACAGGGGGAAAACATTCAGTACTTC.

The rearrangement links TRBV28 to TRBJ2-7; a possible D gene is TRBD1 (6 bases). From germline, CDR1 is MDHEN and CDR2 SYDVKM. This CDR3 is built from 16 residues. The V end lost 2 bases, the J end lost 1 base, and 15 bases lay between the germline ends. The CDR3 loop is CASSLGQGQWSYEQYF. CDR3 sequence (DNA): TGTGCCAGCAGTTTAGGCCAGGGGCAGTGGTCCTACGAGCAGTACTTC.

CDR3 nucleotide sequence: TGCGCCAGCAGCCAAGAACCGGTCACCGGGGAGCTGTTTTTT. Translating gives CASSQEPVTGELFF. This chain connects TRBV4-1 to TRBJ2-2, with D unclear. Germline CDR1 and CDR2: MGHRA and YSYEKL. The CDR3 runs to 14 residues. V was shortened by 0 bases and J by 4 bases, with 6 bases between the two germline ends.

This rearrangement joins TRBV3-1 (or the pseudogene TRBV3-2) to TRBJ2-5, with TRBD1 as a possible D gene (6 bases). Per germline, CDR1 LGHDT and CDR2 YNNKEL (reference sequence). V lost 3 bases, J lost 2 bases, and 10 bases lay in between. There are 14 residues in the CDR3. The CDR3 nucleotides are TGTGCCAGCAGCCATGCACAGGGACAAGAGACCCAGTACTTC. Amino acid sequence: CASSHAQGQETQYF.

The CDR3 DNA sequence: TGTGCCAAACCCCCTTTGGGGAGGGGCACCGGGGAGCTGTTTTTT. Translated: CAKPPLGRGTGELFF. The genes are TRBV7-3 and TRBJ2-2, with 7 bases lining up with TRBD2. CDR1 SGHTA and CDR2 FQGTGA come from the germline V gene. The CDR3 has 15 amino acids. Trimming removed 10 bases from V and 4 bases from J; junction bases left unmatched: 12.

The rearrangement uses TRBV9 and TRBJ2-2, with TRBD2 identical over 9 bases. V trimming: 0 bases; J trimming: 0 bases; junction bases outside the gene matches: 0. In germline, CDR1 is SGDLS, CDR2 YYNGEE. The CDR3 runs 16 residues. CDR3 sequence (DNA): TGTGCCAGCAGCGTAGTAGCGGGGGCGAACACCGGGGAGCTGTTTTTT. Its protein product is CASSVVAGANTGELFF.

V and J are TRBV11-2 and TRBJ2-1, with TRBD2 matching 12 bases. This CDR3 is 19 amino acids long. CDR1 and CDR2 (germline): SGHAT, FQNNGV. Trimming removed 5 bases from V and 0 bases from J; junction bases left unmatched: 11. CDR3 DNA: TGTGCCAGCAGCCAGGGAGGGACTAGCGGGTATACCTCCTACAATGAGCAGTTCTTC. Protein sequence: CASSQGGTSGYTSYNEQFF.

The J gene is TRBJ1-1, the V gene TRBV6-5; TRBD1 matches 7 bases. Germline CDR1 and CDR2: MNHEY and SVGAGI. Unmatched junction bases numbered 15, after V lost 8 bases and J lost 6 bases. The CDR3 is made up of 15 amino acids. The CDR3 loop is CASSRQGQPYAEAFF. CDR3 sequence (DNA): TGTGCCAGCTCCCGACAGGGACAGCCATACGCTGAAGCTTTCTTT.

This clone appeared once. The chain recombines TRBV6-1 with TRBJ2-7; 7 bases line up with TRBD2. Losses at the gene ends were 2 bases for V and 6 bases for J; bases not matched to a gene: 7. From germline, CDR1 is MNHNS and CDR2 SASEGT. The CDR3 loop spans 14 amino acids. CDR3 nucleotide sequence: TGTGCCAGCAGTGAAAGTGGGGGGGTAGGCGAGCAGTACTTC. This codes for CASSESGGVGEQYF.

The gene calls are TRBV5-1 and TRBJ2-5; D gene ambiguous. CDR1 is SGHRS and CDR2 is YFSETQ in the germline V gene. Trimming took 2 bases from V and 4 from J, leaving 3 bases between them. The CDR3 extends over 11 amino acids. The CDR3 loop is CASSFGETQYF. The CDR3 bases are TGCGCCAGCAGCTTCGGAGAGACCCAGTACTTC.